The rows below give T cell receptor beta chains drawn from one sample of a study of early T cells in non-severe SARS-CoV-2 infection. TCRdb re-analysed the 5' RACE reads in MiXCR, keeping a single row per CDR3 protein. The sample includes about 33,000 distinct CDR3 sequences, about 6.7% of them seen just once. The sample taken for sequencing was whole blood. The receptors derive from an adult who was a healthcare worker with PCR-confirmed SARS-CoV-2 infection or an uninfected control (not recorded which). CDR3s include the opening cysteine and the closing phenylalanine or tryptophan. A D gene is named only where the DNA matches it firmly. Size values are once, few and many counts, or a class for expanded clones, and some rows have none.

-,TRBD1,TRBJ2-3,TRBV24-1,TGTGCCACCAGTGAATTCGGACAGGCCCGGGGACCAGATACGCAGTATTTT,CATSEFGQARGPDTQYF
many,TRBD2,TRBJ2-1,TRBV7-6,TGTGCCAGCAGCTTAGGAGTAGCGGGAGGCGGTGAGCAGTTCTTC,CASSLGVAGGGEQFF
few,-,TRBJ2-2,TRBV7-2,TGTGCCAGCAGACGGACCGGGGAGCTGTTTTTT,CASRRTGELFF
many,-,TRBJ2-1,TRBV27,TGTGCCAGCAGTTTATTCGCAGGGCCGGGCAATGAGCAGTTCTTC,CASSLFAGPGNEQFF
few,-,TRBJ2-1,TRBV9,TGTGCCAGCAGCGTAGCCGCCTCCGCGTACAATGAGCAGTTCTTC,CASSVAASAYNEQFF
many,-,TRBJ2-2,TRBV20-1,TGCAGTGCTAGCGAGAACACCGGGGAGCTGTTTTTT,CSASENTGELFF
many,TRBD2,TRBJ2-7,TRBV20-1,TGCAGTGCTCCTGGACTAGCCAACTACGAGCAGTACTTC,CSAPGLANYEQYF
many,-,TRBJ2-2,TRBV6-5,TGTGCCAGCCGGAGCGCCGGGGAGCTGTTTTTT,CASRSAGELFF
many,TRBD1,TRBJ2-5,TRBV7-9,TGTGCCAGCAGCATAGAGGACAGGCAAGCCGAAGAGACCCAGTACTTC,CASSIEDRQAEETQYF
few,-,TRBJ2-3,TRBV5-4,TGTGCCAGCAGCTTGTTCGCGACAGAGAACACAGATACGCAGTATTTT,CASSLFATENTDTQYF
-,-,TRBJ1-6,TRBV27,TGTGCCAGCAGTTTATTTGGCCCCGTGGGGTCCTATAATTCACCCCTCCACTTT,CASSLFGPVGSYNSPLHF
-,TRBD1,TRBJ1-1,TRBV5-4,TGTGCCAGCAGCCCCAAGGACAGGGTGGCTGAAGCTTTCTTT,CASSPKDRVAEAFF
many,-,TRBJ1-4,TRBV19,TGTGCCAGTAGTCCGGACCGCTCAACTAATGAAAAACTGTTTTTT,CASSPDRSTNEKLFF
many,TRBD2,TRBJ2-7,TRBV11-2,TGTGCCAGCAGCTTAGGGACTAGCGGGATCCGTTACGAGCAGTACTTC,CASSLGTSGIRYEQYF
few,-,TRBJ2-5,TRBV5-1,TGCGCCAGCAGCTTCACGGGAGTGGGGGAGACCCAGTACTTC,CASSFTGVGETQYF
many,-,TRBJ2-7,TRBV20-1,TGCAGTGCAGGCCTTCCCTCCTACGAGCAGTACTTC,CSAGLPSYEQYF
many,TRBD1,TRBJ2-1,TRBV6-1,TGTGCCAGTTCTGACGGCGGGACAGGGTCCCACAATGAGCAGTTCTTC,CASSDGGTGSHNEQFF
many,-,TRBJ1-3,TRBV7-3,TGTGCCAGCAGCGCCAAAAGGAATCGAAACCCCGGAAACACCATATATTTT,CASSAKRNRNPGNTIYF
few,-,TRBJ2-5,TRBV7-9,TGTGCCAGCAGCTGGGACATAATACAAGAGACCCAGTACTTC,CASSWDIIQETQYF
-,-,TRBJ2-3,TRBV29-1,TGCAGCGCATCTGTAGATACGCAGTATTTT,CSASVDTQYF
-,-,TRBJ1-3,TRBV12-3/TRBV12-4,TGTGCCAGCAGTTTACGGTTTGGAAACACCATATATTTT,CASSLRFGNTIYF
many,TRBD2,TRBJ2-7,TRBV29-1,TGCAGCCCGAGAGGCGCGGGGGGGACTAGCGTTTCCTACGAGCAGTACTTC,CSPRGAGGTSVSYEQYF
many,TRBD2,TRBJ2-7,TRBV10-3,TGTGCCATCAGTGAGTCCAGGCCACTAGCGGGAGTTTCGTACGAGCAGTACTTC,CAISESRPLAGVSYEQYF
-,-,TRBJ2-7,TRBV19,TGTGCCAACCCCCGGCCACAGACTGCCGAGCAGTACTTC,CANPRPQTAEQYF
-,TRBD2,TRBJ2-1,TRBV10-2,TGCGCCAGCAGTGTGTCCGGCGGGGGGGGTGAGCAGTTCTTC,CASSVSGGGGEQFF
many,TRBD1,TRBJ2-7,TRBV4-1,TGCGCCAGCAGCCTAAGCTCCCAGACAGGGAACTACGAGCAGTACTTC,CASSLSSQTGNYEQYF
many,TRBD1,TRBJ2-2,TRBV7-3,TGTGCCAGCAGCGAGATGGACAGGGGTGGCACCGGGGAGCTGTTTTTT,CASSEMDRGGTGELFF
many,-,TRBJ1-6,TRBV3-1,TGTGCCAGCAGCCAAGACCGTTTCTTAGTCTCCCTCCACTTT,CASSQDRFLVSLHF
medium-sized,-,TRBJ2-2,TRBV4-1,TGCGCCAGCAGCCGCTGGACTGGCCAGAACACCGGGGAGCTGTTTTTT,CASSRWTGQNTGELFF
few,-,TRBJ2-7,TRBV28,TGTGCCAACAGTTTACAGTTGGGCTACTACGAGCAGTACTTC,CANSLQLGYYEQYF
few,TRBD2,TRBJ2-7,TRBV14,TGTGCCAGCAGCCAAGATTCCCTACTAGCGGGCCCCTACGAGCAGTACTTC,CASSQDSLLAGPYEQYF
many,TRBD1,TRBJ2-5,TRBV25-1,TGTGCCAGCAGTTTGGGGGGACAGGGCGGACAAGAGACCCAGTACTTC,CASSLGGQGGQETQYF
many,-,TRBJ2-5,TRBV18,TGTGCCAGCTCACCACGAGGGCCCCCGGTCCAAGAGACCCAGTACTTC,CASSPRGPPVQETQYF
-,-,TRBJ2-7,TRBV28,TGTGCCAGCAGTTTTGAGGCGATGTCCTCCTACGAGCAGTACTTC,CASSFEAMSSYEQYF
many,-,TRBJ1-3,TRBV15,TGTGCCACCAGCAGAGATATAGCTAGGGAGGACACCATATATTTT,CATSRDIAREDTIYF
few,-,TRBJ2-7,TRBV20-1,TGCAGTGCTAGAGGATCCCCCTACGAGCAGTACTTC,CSARGSPYEQYF
medium-sized,-,TRBJ2-1,TRBV11-3,TGTGCCAGCGAGAACACCTACAATGAGCAGTTCTTC,CASENTYNEQFF
few,-,TRBJ1-2,TRBV28,TGTGCCAGCTGTCCGGGGGGCTATGGCTACACCTTC,CASCPGGYGYTF
many,-,TRBJ1-2,TRBV27,TGTGCCACACAGGACTTCTATGGCTACACCTTC,CATQDFYGYTF
many,-,TRBJ2-7,TRBV7-2,TGTGCCAGCAGCTTCCGGAGGCGGGAGCAGTACTTC,CASSFRRREQYF
few,TRBD1,TRBJ2-2,TRBV6-1,TGTGCCAGCAGTGAACGACAGGGGGTTAACGGGGAGCTGTTTTTT,CASSERQGVNGELFF
many,-,TRBJ1-6,TRBV6-6,TGTGCCAGCAGTTCTCAGAGCTCCTATAATTCACCCCTCCACTTT,CASSSQSSYNSPLHF
many,TRBD2,TRBJ2-2,TRBV4-1,TGCGCCAGCAGCCAAGACAGCGGGAGGAGAACCGGGGAGCTGTTTTTT,CASSQDSGRRTGELFF
many,-,TRBJ2-7,TRBV30,TGTGCCTGGAGTCCCTCTCCCTACGAGCAGTACTTC,CAWSPSPYEQYF
few,TRBD2,TRBJ2-7,TRBV4-1,TGCGCCAGCAGCCCACTAGCGGTCAACCCGTACGAGCAGTACTTC,CASSPLAVNPYEQYF
few,-,TRBJ2-7,TRBV10-2,TGCGCCAGCAGTGACGCGGGACTTGACTACGAGCAGTACTTC,CASSDAGLDYEQYF
few,-,TRBJ2-1,TRBV12-3/TRBV12-4,TGTGCCAGCAGGTCCCCTGAATTGAGAAAGAATGAGCAGTTCTTC,CASRSPELRKNEQFF
few,-,TRBJ1-2,TRBV5-1,TGCGCCAGCAGCTCCTATGACTCCTCCTATGGCTACACCTTC,CASSSYDSSYGYTF